This T cell receptor (beta chain) appears in the sequencing data of a study of blood T cell repertoires in COVID-19. Study summary: Samples of COVID-19 (acute and convalescent) were obtained from the United States, Italy and Spain. T cells, B-cell-depleted T cells, or PBMCs provided the cDNA or gDNA that served as material.

The CDR3 spans 18 residues. With V trimmed by 2 bases and J by 2 bases, 12 bases remained unmatched. Germline lookup yields CDR1 MNHEY and CDR2 SVGEGT. In the original analysis: It was from reference gene primer amplification that nucleated cell counts were estimated. The table came from immunoSEQ multiplex PCR; TCRdb's copy has only in-frame clones and leaves some out. The V and J calls and clone size are taken from that table; D and trimming were inferred from the DNA. The sample includes more than 95,000 clones, about 87% of them seen just once. The TCR comes from a human donor in a cohort sampled during active or convalescent COVID-19. The material sequenced was peripheral blood. V gene TRBV6-2 or TRBV6-3 combines with J gene TRBJ1-5; TRBD1 aligns across 7 bases. CDR3 bases: TGTGCCAGCAGTTACAGGCAGGGGGGTGAGATCGGCAATCAGCCCCAGCATTTT. This gives the protein CASSYRQGGEIGNQPQHF.